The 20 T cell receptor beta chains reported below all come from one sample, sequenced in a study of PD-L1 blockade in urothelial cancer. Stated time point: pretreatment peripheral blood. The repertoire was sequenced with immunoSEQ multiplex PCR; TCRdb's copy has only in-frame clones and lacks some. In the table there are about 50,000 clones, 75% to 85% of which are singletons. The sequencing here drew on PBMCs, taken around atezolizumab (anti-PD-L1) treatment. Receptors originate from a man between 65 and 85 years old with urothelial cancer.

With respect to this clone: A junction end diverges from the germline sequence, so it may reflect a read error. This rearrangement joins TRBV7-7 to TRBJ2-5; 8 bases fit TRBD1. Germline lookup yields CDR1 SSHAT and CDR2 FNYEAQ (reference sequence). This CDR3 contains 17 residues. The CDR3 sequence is CASSLGGTGHKVETQYF. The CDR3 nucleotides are TGTGCTAGCAGCTTAGGTGGGACAGGCCATAAAGTGGAGACCCAGTACTTC.

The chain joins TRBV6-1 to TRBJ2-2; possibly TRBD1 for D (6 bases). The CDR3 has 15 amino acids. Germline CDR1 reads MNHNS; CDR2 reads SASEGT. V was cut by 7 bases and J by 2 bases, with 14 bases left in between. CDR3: CASTIGTSNTGELFF. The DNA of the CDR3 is TGTGCCAGCACGATAGGGACATCAAACACCGGGGAGCTGTTTTTT.

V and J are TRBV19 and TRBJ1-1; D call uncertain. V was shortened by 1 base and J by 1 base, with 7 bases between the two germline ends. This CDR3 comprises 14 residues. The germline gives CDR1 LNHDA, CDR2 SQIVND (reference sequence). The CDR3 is CASSIGQANTEAFF. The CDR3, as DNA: TGTGCCAGTAGTATAGGACAAGCGAACACTGAAGCTTTCTTT.

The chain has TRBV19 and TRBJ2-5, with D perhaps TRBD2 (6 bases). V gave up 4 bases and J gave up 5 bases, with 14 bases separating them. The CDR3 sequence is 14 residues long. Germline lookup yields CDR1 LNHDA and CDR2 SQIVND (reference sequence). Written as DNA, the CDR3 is TGTGCCAGTAGTACGAACCGGGACTGGGAGACCCAGTACTTC. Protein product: CASSTNRDWETQYF.

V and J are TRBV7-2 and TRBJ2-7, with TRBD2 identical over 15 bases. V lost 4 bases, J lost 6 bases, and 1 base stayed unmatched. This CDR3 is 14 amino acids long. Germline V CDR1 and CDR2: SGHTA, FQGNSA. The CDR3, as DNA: TGTGCCAGCAGCTCGGGACTAGCGGGAGGCGAGCAGTACTTC. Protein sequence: CASSSGLAGGEQYF.

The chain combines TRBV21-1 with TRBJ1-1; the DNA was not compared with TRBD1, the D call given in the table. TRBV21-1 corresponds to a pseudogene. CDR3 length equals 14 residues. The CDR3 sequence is CASSKNISNTEAFF. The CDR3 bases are TGTGCCAGCAGCAAAAACATATCGAACACTGAAGCTTTCTTT.

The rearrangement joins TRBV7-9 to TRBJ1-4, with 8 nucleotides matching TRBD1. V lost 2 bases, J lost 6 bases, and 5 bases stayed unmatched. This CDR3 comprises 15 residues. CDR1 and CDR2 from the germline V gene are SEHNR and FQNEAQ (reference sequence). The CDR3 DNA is TGTGCCAGCAGCTTATGGTCAGGGGGCGATGAAAAACTGTTTTTT. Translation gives CASSLWSGGDEKLFF.

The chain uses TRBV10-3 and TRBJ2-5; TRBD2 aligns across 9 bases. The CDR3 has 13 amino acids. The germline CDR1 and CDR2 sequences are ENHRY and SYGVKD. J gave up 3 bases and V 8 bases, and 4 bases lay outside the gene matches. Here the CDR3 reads CAIGRGREETQYF. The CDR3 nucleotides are TGTGCCATCGGACGCGGGAGGGAAGAGACCCAGTACTTC.

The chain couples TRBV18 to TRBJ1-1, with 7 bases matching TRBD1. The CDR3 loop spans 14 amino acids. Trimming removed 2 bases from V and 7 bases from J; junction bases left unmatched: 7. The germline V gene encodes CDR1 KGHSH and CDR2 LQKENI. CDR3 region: CASSPIGQASEAFF. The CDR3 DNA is TGTGCCAGCTCACCAATAGGACAGGCCAGTGAAGCTTTCTTT.

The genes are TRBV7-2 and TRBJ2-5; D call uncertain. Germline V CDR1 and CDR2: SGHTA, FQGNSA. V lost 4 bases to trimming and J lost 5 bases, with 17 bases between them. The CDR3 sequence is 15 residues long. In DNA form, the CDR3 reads TGTGCCAGCAGCTCAGAGGCGTGGTCTCGGGAGACCCAGTACTTC. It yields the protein CASSSEAWSRETQYF.

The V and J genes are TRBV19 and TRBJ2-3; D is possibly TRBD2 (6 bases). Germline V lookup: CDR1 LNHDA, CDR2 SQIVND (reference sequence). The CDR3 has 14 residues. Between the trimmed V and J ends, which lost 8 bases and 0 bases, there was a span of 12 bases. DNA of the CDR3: TGTGCCAGTCGCGGGCGGGACAGCACAGATACGCAGTATTTT. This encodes CASRGRDSTDTQYF.

CDR3 in amino acids: CASRVGQGGNQPQHF. In nucleotides, the CDR3 is TGTGCCAGTAGGGTGGGGCAGGGCGGCAATCAGCCCCAGCATTTT. V gene TRBV19 combines with J gene TRBJ1-5; TRBD1 might be the D (5 bases). Germline V gene sequence: CDR1 LNHDA, CDR2 SQIVND (reference sequence). The length of the CDR3 is 15 residues. The ends were cut back, 6 bases at V and 2 bases at J, with 14 bases in the middle.

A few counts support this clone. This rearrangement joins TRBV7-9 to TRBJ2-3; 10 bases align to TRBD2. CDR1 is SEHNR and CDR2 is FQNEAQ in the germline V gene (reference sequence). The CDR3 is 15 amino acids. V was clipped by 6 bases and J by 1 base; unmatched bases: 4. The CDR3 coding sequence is TGTGCCAGCAGGCCCGGGACTAGCGGCACAGATACGCAGTATTTT. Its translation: CASRPGTSGTDTQYF.

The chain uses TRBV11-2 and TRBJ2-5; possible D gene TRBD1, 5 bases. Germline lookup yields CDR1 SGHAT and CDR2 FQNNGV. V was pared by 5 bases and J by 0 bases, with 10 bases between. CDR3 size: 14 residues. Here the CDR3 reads CASSPVRDQETQYF. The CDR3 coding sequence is TGTGCCAGCAGCCCCGTCAGGGACCAAGAGACCCAGTACTTC.

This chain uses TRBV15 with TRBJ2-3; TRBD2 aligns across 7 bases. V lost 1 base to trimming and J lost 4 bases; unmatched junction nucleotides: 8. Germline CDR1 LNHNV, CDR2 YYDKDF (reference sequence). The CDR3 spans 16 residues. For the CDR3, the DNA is TGTGCCACCAGCAGAGCCGGGGGGTGGGGGGCAGATACGCAGTATTTT. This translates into CATSRAGGWGADTQYF.

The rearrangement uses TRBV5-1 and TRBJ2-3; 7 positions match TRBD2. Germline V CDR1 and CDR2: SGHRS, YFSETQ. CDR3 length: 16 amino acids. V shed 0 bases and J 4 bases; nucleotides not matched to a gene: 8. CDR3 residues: CASSLGASGGADTQYF. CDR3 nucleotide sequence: TGCGCCAGCAGCTTGGGGGCTAGCGGAGGCGCAGATACGCAGTATTTT.

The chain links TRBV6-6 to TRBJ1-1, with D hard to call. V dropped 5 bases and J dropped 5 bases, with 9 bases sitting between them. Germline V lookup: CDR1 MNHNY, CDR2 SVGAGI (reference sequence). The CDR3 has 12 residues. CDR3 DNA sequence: TGTGCCAGCAGTCCGACGGGAACTGAAGCTTTCTTT. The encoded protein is CASSPTGTEAFF.

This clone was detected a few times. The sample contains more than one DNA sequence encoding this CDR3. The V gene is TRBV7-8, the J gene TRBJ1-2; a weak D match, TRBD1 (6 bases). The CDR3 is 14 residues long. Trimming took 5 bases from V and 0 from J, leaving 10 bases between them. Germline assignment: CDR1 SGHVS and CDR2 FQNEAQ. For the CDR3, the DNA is TGTGCCAGCAGCGGCGACAGGACTAACTATGGCTACACCTTC. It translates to CASSGDRTNYGYTF. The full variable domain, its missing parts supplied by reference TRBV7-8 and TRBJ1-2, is GAGVSQSPRYKVAKRGQDVALRCDPISGHVSLFWYQQALGQGPEFLTYFQNEAQLDKSGLPSDRFFAERPEGSVSTLKIQRTQQEDSAVYLCASSGDRTNYGYTFGSGTRLTVV.

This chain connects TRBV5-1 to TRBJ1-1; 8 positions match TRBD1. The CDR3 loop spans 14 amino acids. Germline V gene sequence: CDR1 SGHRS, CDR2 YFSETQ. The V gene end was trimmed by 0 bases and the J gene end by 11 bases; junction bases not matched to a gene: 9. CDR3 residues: CASSLVLGTGGAFF. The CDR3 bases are TGCGCCAGCAGCTTGGTATTGGGGACAGGTGGGGCTTTCTTT.

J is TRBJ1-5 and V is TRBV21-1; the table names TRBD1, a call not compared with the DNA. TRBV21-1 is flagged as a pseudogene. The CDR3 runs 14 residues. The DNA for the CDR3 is TGTGCCAGCAGCACGGACAGGGGGCGTCAGCCCCAGCATTTT. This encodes CASSTDRGRQPQHF.